Here is one T cell receptor beta chain with its context. Its specificity is unknown. The data were obtained in a study of Graves' ophthalmopathy and Graves' hyperthyroidism. Study context: The authors collected peripheral blood at initial diagnosis, before any treatment.

Study-wide results and limits: Ophthalmopathy and stable hyperthyroidism were discriminated by a 13-signature model, with over 85% sensitivity and around 81% specificity. Blood was where most expanded thyroid clonotypes above 0.001 frequency also turned up.

Unmatched junction bases numbered 7, after V lost 6 bases and J lost 1 base. Germline CDR1 DFQATT, CDR2 SNEGSKA (reference sequence). The CDR3 loop spans 15 amino acids. TCR beta CDR3 amplification used RNA transcripts. Second-round multiplex PCR came after first-round RT-PCR with HTBI primers. TCRdb analysed the multiplex PCR reads with MiXCR anew, one entry per CDR3 protein. This table has about 700,000 distinct CDR3 sequences, approximately 39% appearing once. Other autoimmune diseases, uncontrolled infections, pregnancy and lactation each led to patient exclusion. Sequencing input: peripheral blood. This chain links TRBV20-1 with TRBJ1-1, with 11 bases identical to TRBD1. This TCR was sampled from an adult man with Graves' ophthalmopathy. Written as DNA, the CDR3 is TGCAGTGCGAGTAGGACAGGGGGCTGGAACACTGAAGCTTTCTTT. It is translated as CSASRTGGWNTEAFF.